This T cell receptor beta chain comes out of a study of human T cells and chemical hapten exposure. Across the whole study: Subjects had 2% DPC placed on roughly 2 cm by roughly 2 cm of upper inner arm skin for sensitization.

Regarding time point: patch test 3, about 24 weeks after DPC sensitization. Specified treatment: therapeutic diphenylcyclopropenone sensitization with weekly scalp DPC. TCRdb reprocessed the RACE reads via MiXCR and lists one record per CDR3 protein. The table has about 190,000 distinct CDR3 sequences, around 25% seen once. Per germline, CDR1 LGHNA and CDR2 YSLEER. The CDR3 is made up of 14 amino acids. The V and J ends lost 2 bases and 3 bases respectively, with 9 bases between them. The chain recombines TRBV4-3 with TRBJ2-3; D ambiguous. This sequence originates from a woman between 40 and 50 years old with alopecia areata. Some clones in this sample may be carry-over from other donors' samples. The starting material was whole blood, obtained in connection with sensitization to the hapten diphenylcyclopropenone (DPC). CDR3 nucleotide sequence: TGCGCCAGCAGCCAAACGACCAGGACAGATACGCAGTATTTT. This sequence encodes CASSQTTRTDTQYF.